These 13 T cell receptor beta chains share one sample of origin, sequenced in a study of shared clonotypes between healthy human individuals (dated by TCRdb to about 2020). CD8 naive samples were obtained by positive selection for CCR7 among CD45RO-negative cells, yielding a CD45RA+CCR7+ population from which TemRA cells were excluded. Library preparation was by the immunoSEQ multiplex PCR assay. TCRdb obtained this table from immuneACCESS and retained in-frame rearrangements with V and J assigned. These tables miss some clones; where compared with another copy, unresolved V genes account for less than half of the shortfall, and the remainder is unexplained. Here the sample has approximately 1.9 million clones; 80% to 95% occur a single time. The ten most abundant clones make up more than 1.5% of the sample. The specimen sequenced was naive CD8+ T cells from PBMCs. The cell subset or site label on this specimen signifies: CD45RA+CCR7+. Every receptor here comes from a young man in good health. Some clones in this sample may be carry-over from other donors' samples.

CDR3 residues: CASSVSGTGYYEQYF. DNA for the CDR3: TGTGCCAGCAGCGTTTCCGGGACAGGGTACTACGAGCAGTACTTC. The V and J genes are TRBV9 and TRBJ2-7; TRBD1 aligns across 9 bases. CDR3 size: 15 residues. The junction had 6 bases not matched to a gene; V was cut back by 2 bases and J by 3 bases. From germline, CDR1 is SGDLS and CDR2 YYNGEE.

The chain is built from TRBV10-3 and TRBJ1-1; D is perhaps TRBD1 (5 bases). The CDR3 is 15 amino acids. The germline CDR1 and CDR2 sequences are ENHRY and SYGVKD. The V end lost 3 bases, the J end lost 4 bases, and 15 bases lay between the germline ends. The CDR3: CAISDNRLGGTEAFF. The CDR3 bases are TGTGCCATCAGTGACAATCGATTGGGGGGCACTGAAGCTTTCTTT.

The rearrangement joins TRBV29-1 to TRBJ2-5, with D unresolved. The ends were cut back, 7 bases at V and 0 bases at J, with 15 bases in the middle. The CDR3 consists of 14 residues. Germline V gene data show CDR1 as SQVTM and CDR2 as ANQGSEA. CDR3: CSASGRLHQETQYF. As DNA, the CDR3 is TGCAGCGCCTCCGGACGGCTCCACCAAGAGACCCAGTACTTC.

The chain links TRBV19 to TRBJ1-5, with D unclear. Trimming removed 4 bases at V and 4 bases at J, with 8 bases between. The germline CDR1 and CDR2 sequences are LNHDA and SQIVND (reference sequence). This CDR3 has 13 residues. The CDR3 region has the DNA TGTGCCAGTAGTACAGGTCTTAATCAGCCCCAGCATTTT. Translation gives CASSTGLNQPQHF.

V gene TRBV4-1 combines with J gene TRBJ2-5, with TRBD1 matching 12 bases. This CDR3 contains 14 residues. Germline trimming cut 6 bases from V and 4 bases from J; bases unmatched to any gene: 3. CDR1 and CDR2 from the germline V gene are MGHRA and YSYEKL. The CDR3 reads CASRGTGGTETQYF. The CDR3 DNA is TGCGCCAGCAGGGGGACAGGGGGCACAGAGACCCAGTACTTC.

V gene TRBV7-9 combines with J gene TRBJ2-1; the D gene is possibly TRBD2 (5 bases). Germline values: CDR1 SEHNR, CDR2 FQNEAQ (reference sequence). The CDR3 runs 15 residues. The ends were cut back, 6 bases at V and 5 bases at J, with 17 bases in the middle. CDR3 coding DNA: TGTGCCAGCAGTTTGGGAGCTAGGGAAGACAATGAGCAGTTCTTC. Its translation is CASSLGAREDNEQFF.

This chain links TRBV7-9 with TRBJ2-7; 7 nucleotides align to TRBD2. The CDR3 length is 16 residues. Germline V gene lookup returns CDR1 SEHNR and CDR2 FQNEAQ (reference sequence). With V trimmed by 4 bases and J by 7 bases, 16 bases remained unmatched. This chain's CDR3 is CASSSPTAGRRGEQYF. CDR3 sequence (DNA): TGTGCCAGCAGCTCGCCAACAGCGGGGCGGCGGGGTGAGCAGTACTTC.

Comment on this clone: In the same sample, other DNA sequences code for this CDR3. The chain employs TRBV4-3 and TRBJ2-7, with 10 bases matching TRBD1. Looked up from germline, CDR1 is LGHNA and CDR2 is YSLEER. This CDR3 spans 14 amino acids. Unmatched junction bases numbered 3, after V lost 4 bases and J lost 3 bases. CDR3 amino acids: CASSPGQGFYEQYF. In DNA, the CDR3 is TGCGCCAGCAGCCCGGGACAGGGGTTCTACGAGCAGTACTTC.

CDR3 in amino acids: CASKEAQNSGNTIYF. CDR3 nucleotide sequence: TGTGCCAGCAAGGAGGCGCAAAACTCTGGAAACACCATATATTTT. The V call is TRBV28, the J call TRBJ1-3; D gene uncertain. CDR1 and CDR2 (germline): MDHEN, SYDVKM. This CDR3 region has 15 residues. Trimming took 7 bases from V and 0 from J, leaving 13 bases between them. Complete variable domain (other parts from reference TRBV28 and TRBJ1-3): DVKVTQSSRYLVKRTGEKVFLECVQDMDHENMFWYRQDPGLGLRLIYFSYDVKMKEKGDIPEGYSVSREKKERFSLILESASTNQTSMYLCASKEAQNSGNTIYFGEGSWLTVV.

This clone occurred once. The chain uses TRBV27 and TRBJ1-4; TRBD1 is a possible D gene (6 bases). Per germline, CDR1 MNHEY and CDR2 SMNVEV (reference sequence). The CDR3 totals 17 residues. The V end lost 6 bases, the J end lost 0 bases, and 17 bases lay between the germline ends. CDR3 coding DNA: TGTGCCAGCAGAACCCTCCTCAGGGGAGCAACTAATGAAAAACTGTTTTTT. As protein: CASRTLLRGATNEKLFF.

The chain recombines TRBV5-6 with TRBJ2-2; 16 nucleotides align to TRBD2. Germline V gene sequence: CDR1 SGHDT, CDR2 YYEEEE. J gave up 6 bases and V 4 bases, and 9 bases lay outside the gene matches. The CDR3 totals 18 residues. CDR3 region: CASSLPGLAGGPAGELFF. The CDR3, as DNA: TGTGCCAGCAGCCTCCCGGGACTAGCGGGAGGGCCGGCCGGGGAGCTGTTTTTT.

The CDR3 sequence is CASRTGPEVGVEQYF. Here the CDR3 DNA reads TGTGCCAGCAGGACCGGGCCGGAGGTTGGGGTCGAGCAGTACTTC. V gene TRBV6-5 combines with J gene TRBJ2-7; a possible D gene is TRBD2 (5 bases). The CDR3 has 15 residues. CDR1 and CDR2 from the germline V gene are MNHEY and SVGAGI. Trimming shortened V by 6 bases and J by 6 bases, and 21 bases separated the two germline ends.

This sequence joins TRBV5-1 and TRBJ2-6; 10 bases line up with TRBD1. Germline CDR1 is SGHRS and CDR2 is YFSETQ. Germline trimming cut 3 bases from V and 2 bases from J; bases unmatched to any gene: 5. This CDR3 comprises 17 residues. CDR3 DNA sequence: TGCGCCAGCAGCTCCCGGGACAGGGGAACTGGGGCCAACGTCCTGACTTTC. This sequence encodes CASSSRDRGTGANVLTF.